A selection of T cell receptor beta chains follows, all from one sample in a study of T-cell memory formation after mild COVID-19. From the 5' RACE reads, TCRdb called clonotypes with MiXCR, one entry per CDR3 protein. The table shows a few hundred thousand distinct CDR3 sequences, with approximately 15% occurring only once. Sequenced: PBMCs or a T cell subset sorted from them (not recorded which). The receptors come from a man between 18 and 29 years old who had mild COVID-19 (a few samples of this study predate the infection). Cell type and time point are not known. Both conserved end residues are part of each CDR3. D genes are given only for firm matches. Rows give clone size only sometimes, using once, few, many, or a class for an expanded clone.

V gene	clone size	D gene	J gene	CDR3 DNA	CDR3 protein
TRBV28	.	.	TRBJ2-2	TGTGCCAGCCTCCCGGGGGCGAACACCGGGGAGCTGTTTTTT	CASLPGANTGELFF
TRBV5-1	.	.	TRBJ2-1	TGCGCCAGCAGCTTGGCTACGGACTACCCTCTTTCGGGGGACAATGAGCAGTTCTTC	CASSLATDYPLSGDNEQFF
TRBV24-1	few	TRBD1	TRBJ2-5	TGTGCCACCAGTGACCCGGGACAGGGGGAAGAGACCCAGTACTTC	CATSDPGQGEETQYF
TRBV10-2	few	.	TRBJ1-1	TGCGCCAGCAGTGATACAGGAGGGTTTACTGAAGCTTTCTTT	CASSDTGGFTEAFF
TRBV7-2	few	TRBD1	TRBJ1-6	TGTGCCAGCAGCTTCGCCCAACAGGGGGCGGGTAATTCACCCCTCCACTTT	CASSFAQQGAGNSPLHF
TRBV6-8	few	.	TRBJ1-5	TGTGCCAGCAGTTACTCGGTAGCGAATCAGCCCCAGCATTTT	CASSYSVANQPQHF
TRBV20-1	few	.	TRBJ1-2	TGCAGTGTAGAGACGCCCTATGGCTACACCTTC	CSVETPYGYTF
TRBV7-9	few	.	TRBJ2-3	TGTGCCAGCAGCTTAGTTAGCGGACTTTTCACAGATACGCAGTATTTT	CASSLVSGLFTDTQYF
TRBV7-2	.	.	TRBJ2-3	TGTGCCAGCAGCTTACAGGGATTCACAGATACGCAGTATTTT	CASSLQGFTDTQYF
TRBV19	.	.	TRBJ1-1	TGTGCCAGTAGTATAACAACGAACACTGAAGCTTTCTTT	CASSITTNTEAFF
TRBV7-2	few	.	TRBJ2-3	TGTGCCAGCAGCTTATGGTGGGATTCTAGCACAGATACGCAGTATTTT	CASSLWWDSSTDTQYF
TRBV7-8	few	.	TRBJ1-6	TGTGCCAGCAGAGTAGGGAACCCTTTGGATTCACCCCTCCACTTT	CASRVGNPLDSPLHF
TRBV18	.	.	TRBJ1-4	TGTGCCAGCTCACAGGGGTCCGATGAAAAACTGTTTTTT	CASSQGSDEKLFF
TRBV7-2	many	.	TRBJ1-1	TGTGCCAGCAGTCTAGGGACGAACACTGAAGCTTTCTTT	CASSLGTNTEAFF
TRBV27	few	.	TRBJ1-5	TGTGCCAGCAGCCCTTGGAGCAATCAGCCCCAGCATTTT	CASSPWSNQPQHF
TRBV12-3/TRBV12-4	.	.	TRBJ2-7	TGTGCCAGCAGTAAAGGGGGGAGCTCCTACGAGCAGTACTTC	CASSKGGSSYEQYF
TRBV7-2	.	.	TRBJ1-2	TGTGCCAGCAGCGCGCGGGCAGCTAACTATGGCTACACCTTC	CASSARAANYGYTF
TRBV7-2	few	.	TRBJ2-5	TGTGCCAGCAGCTTAAGTAACGGTCAAGAGACCCAGTACTTC	CASSLSNGQETQYF
TRBV20-1	many	.	TRBJ2-5	TGCAGTGCCCAGAGGTACCAAGAGACCCAGTACTTC	CSAQRYQETQYF
TRBV4-3	many	.	TRBJ1-2	TGCGCCAGCAGCCAACTGGCAGCTTCCTATGGCTACACCTTC	CASSQLAASYGYTF
TRBV19	few	TRBD1	TRBJ1-1	TGTGCCACCCATAGAGGACAGGGACAACCATCGAACACTGAAGCTTTCTTT	CATHRGQGQPSNTEAFF
TRBV5-1	.	TRBD1	TRBJ1-6	TGCGCCAGCAGCTTGGATGTGACAGGGAGTTCACCCCTCCACTTT	CASSLDVTGSSPLHF
TRBV12-3/TRBV12-4	few	TRBD1	TRBJ1-4	TGTGCCAGCAGCCGGGACAGGGCGAGGGGCAATGAAAAACTGTTTTTT	CASSRDRARGNEKLFF
TRBV2	.	.	TRBJ2-3	TGTGCCAGCAGTGCCGATGGAGATACGCAGTATTTT	CASSADGDTQYF
TRBV7-2	.	.	TRBJ1-2	TGTGCCAGCAGCCGTACACCCTCGGGGTATGGCTACACCTTC	CASSRTPSGYGYTF
TRBV2	.	TRBD1	TRBJ2-6	TGTGCCAGCACCCTGGACAGGGGGTCTGGGGCCAACGTCCTGACTTTC	CASTLDRGSGANVLTF
TRBV7-6	.	.	TRBJ2-5	TGTGCCAGCAGCAAAGGGGGGGGGCGTCAAGAGACCCAGTACTTC	CASSKGGGRQETQYF
TRBV6-6	many	.	TRBJ1-5	TGTGCCAGCAGACCCGACAGCAATCAGCCCCAGCATTTT	CASRPDSNQPQHF
TRBV6-2/TRBV6-3	once	TRBD2	TRBJ2-6	TGTGCCAGCAGCGACCGGGGGGCTGGGGCCAACGTCCTGACTTTC	CASSDRGAGANVLTF
TRBV20-1	.	TRBD2	TRBJ2-1	TGCAGTGCTAGAGAAGGCGGGGGGGCAGATAATGAGCAGTTCTTC	CSAREGGGADNEQFF
TRBV4-1	.	TRBD1	TRBJ2-7	TGCGCCAGCAGCCAAGATGGCGCGGGACAGGGCTACGAGCAGTACTTC	CASSQDGAGQGYEQYF
TRBV4-3	.	.	TRBJ2-3	TGCGCCAGCAGCCTAAGACTCACAGATACGCAGTATTTT	CASSLRLTDTQYF
TRBV29-1	.	.	TRBJ2-7	TGCAGCGTTGTAGGGCAGGGTTACGAGCAGTACTTC	CSVVGQGYEQYF
TRBV20-1	few	.	TRBJ1-2	TGCAGTGCTAGAGATCCGCGGGGGACCTATGGCTACACCTTC	CSARDPRGTYGYTF
TRBV30	few	.	TRBJ1-2	TGTGCCTCTGAACAGGTTTCCGGTCCTTTGGAAGGCTACACCTTC	CASEQVSGPLEGYTF
TRBV20-1	.	.	TRBJ2-5	TGCAGTGCTAGAGTGAGCGTCCGGGAGACCCAGTACTTC	CSARVSVRETQYF
TRBV20-1	.	.	TRBJ2-3	TGCAGTGCGGCCGGGACGGAAATCACAGATACGCAGTATTTT	CSAAGTEITDTQYF
TRBV2	few	.	TRBJ1-2	TGTGCCAGCAGTGAAGTCGGGACACGGGTTCCCTATGGCTACACCTTC	CASSEVGTRVPYGYTF
TRBV29-1	.	.	TRBJ1-3	TGCAGCGTTGTTTGGGACTCACTCTCTGGAAACACCATATATTTT	CSVVWDSLSGNTIYF
TRBV20-1	.	TRBD1	TRBJ1-1	TGCAGTGCCGACAGGGCGAACACTGAAGCTTTCTTT	CSADRANTEAFF
TRBV11-2	.	.	TRBJ1-2	TGTGCCATCTTCTCTACTAAGCGAGGGAATGGCTACACCTTC	CAIFSTKRGNGYTF
TRBV6-6	few	.	TRBJ1-2	TGTGCCAGCAACAAACGCGGGGGGGAATATGGCTACACCTTC	CASNKRGGEYGYTF
TRBV7-2	few	TRBD2	TRBJ2-2	TGTGCCAGCAGCCCGCGGTTACTAGCGGGGCGGGGAGAGCTGTTTTTT	CASSPRLLAGRGELFF
TRBV3-1	few	.	TRBJ1-5	TGTGCCAGCAGCCCCATGAAGAATCAGCCCCAGCATTTT	CASSPMKNQPQHF
TRBV30	few	.	TRBJ2-2	TGTGCCTGGAGTGTACTAGTCGGGGAGCTGTTTTTT	CAWSVLVGELFF
TRBV6-1	.	TRBD1	TRBJ1-6	TGTGCCAGCAGCCGGGACAGGTCAAATTCACCCCTCCACTTT	CASSRDRSNSPLHF
TRBV6-2/TRBV6-3	.	TRBD1	TRBJ1-1	TGTGCCAGCAGTTACGGACAGGGCATAGCGAAAGATACTGAAGCTTTCTTT	CASSYGQGIAKDTEAFF
TRBV6-5	.	.	TRBJ2-3	TGTGCCAGCAGTCTTACAGGGCATACGCAGTATTTT	CASSLTGHTQYF